A single sample gave rise to the 22 T cell receptor beta chains below, sequenced in a study of brain metastases from non-small cell lung cancer (dated by TCRdb to the late 2010s). Receptor amplification or capture employed the immunoSEQ multiplex PCR assay. The clones in this table, taken by TCRdb from immuneACCESS, are in-frame only. Not every clone is retained; where verified, under half of the shortfall comes from an unresolved V gene, and the cause of the rest is unknown. In all, the sample holds more than 90 clones, and roughly 93% of those were seen once. Jointly, the top ten make up roughly a sixth of the sample. Material for sequencing was tumor-adjacent normal tissue. Receptor source: a donor aged 40 or over with non-small cell lung cancer.

The chain carries TRBV3-1 (or the pseudogene TRBV3-2) and TRBJ1-3; D is uncertain. Germline-derived CDR1 and CDR2 are LGHDT and YNNKEL (reference sequence). CDR3 size: 16 residues. The V gene lost 5 bases and the J gene lost 5 bases, with 19 bases spanning the gap. The chain's CDR3 is CASSAIILHARNTIYF. The CDR3 nucleotides are TGTGCCAGCAGCGCGATAATTTTACACGCACGAAACACCATATATTTT.

The genes are TRBV29-1 and TRBJ1-2; D gene unclear. Germline V gene data show CDR1 as SQVTM and CDR2 as ANQGSEA. Trimming removed 5 bases at V and 3 bases at J, with 16 bases between. This CDR3 spans 14 amino acids. CDR3 amino acids: CSVRLGSGYYGYTF. The CDR3 DNA reads TGCAGCGTTCGTCTCGGGTCTGGGTACTATGGCTACACCTTC. Combining the CDR3 with reference TRBV29-1 and TRBJ1-2 gives the whole variable domain SAVISQKPSRDICQRGTSLTIQCQVDSQVTMMFWYRQQPGQSLTLIATANQGSEATYESGFVIDKFPISRPNLTFSTLTVSNMSPEDSSIYLCSVRLGSGYYGYTFGSGTRLTVV.

V is TRBV9 and J is TRBJ2-6; a possible D gene is TRBD2 (5 bases). The CDR3 has 16 residues. Germline loops: CDR1 SGDLS, CDR2 YYNGEE. V was clipped by 4 bases and J by 0 bases, with 11 bases between them. CDR3 nucleotides: TGTGCCAGCAGCCCGGAGGCCGTCTCTGGGGCCAACGTCCTGACTTTC. It translates to CASSPEAVSGANVLTF.

The chain couples TRBV2 to TRBJ2-4; D not resolved. CDR3 length: 12 amino acids. Germline V lookup: CDR1 SNHLY, CDR2 FYNNEI. Trimming took 3 bases from V and 2 from J, leaving 2 bases between them. CDR3 sequence: CASSESKNIQYF. CDR3 bases: TGTGCCAGCAGTGAGTCCAAAAACATTCAGTACTTC. Looking up the rest from reference TRBV2 and TRBJ2-4 gives the full variable domain: EPEVTQTPSHQVTQMGQEVILRCVPISNHLYFYWYRQILGQKVEFLVSFYNNEISEKSEIFDDQFSVERPDGSNFTLKIRSTKLEDSAMYFCASSESKNIQYFGAGTRLSVL.

The gene calls are TRBV24-1 and TRBJ2-1; 8 nucleotides agree with TRBD1. The trim removed 7 bases at V and 8 bases at J, leaving 3 bases unmatched. In germline, CDR1 is KGHDR, CDR2 SFDVKD. The CDR3 has 12 residues. The CDR3 region is CATRDRAYEQFF. CDR3 DNA sequence: TGTGCCACCAGGGACAGGGCCTATGAGCAGTTCTTC.

The DNA for the CDR3 is TGTGCCAGCAGCTTACTCGTTAATTCACCCCTCCACTTT. Protein product: CASSLLVNSPLHF. This chain connects TRBV7-2 to TRBJ1-6, with unresolved D. The CDR3 sequence is 13 residues long. Deletions cut 2 bases from V and 6 bases from J, with 5 bases between. The germline CDR1 and CDR2 sequences are SGHTA and FQGNSA.

Here the CDR3 reads CASTPREKLFF. The CDR3 bases are TGTGCCAGCACCCCGAGGGAAAAACTGTTTTTT. V and J are TRBV2 and TRBJ1-4, with unresolved D. Germline values: CDR1 SNHLY, CDR2 FYNNEI. V was clipped by 7 bases and J by 8 bases, with 8 bases between them. CDR3 length: 11 residues.

V gene TRBV6-4 combines with J gene TRBJ2-7, with 7 bases fitting TRBD1. V lost 6 bases and J lost 0; bases outside the gene matches: 5. Germline CDR1 reads MRHNA; CDR2 reads SNTAGT. This CDR3 has 14 residues. The CDR3 loop is CASSWDSNSYEQYF. The CDR3 region has the DNA TGTGCCAGCAGCTGGGACAGTAACTCCTACGAGCAGTACTTC.

The chain couples TRBV19 to TRBJ1-2, with 11 positions matching TRBD1. V gave up 7 bases and J gave up 5 bases; unmatched junction bases: 12. Germline CDR1 LNHDA, CDR2 SQIVND (reference sequence). The CDR3 spans 16 residues. The chain's CDR3 is CASTPNPGQGGYGYTF. The DNA for the CDR3 is TGTGCCAGTACCCCGAATCCGGGACAGGGGGGATATGGCTACACCTTC.

The chain uses TRBV12-3 or TRBV12-4 and TRBJ1-1, with unresolved D. Trimming cost V 1 base and J 1 base, with 4 bases left between them. This CDR3 has 13 amino acids. CDR3 coding DNA: TGTGCCAGCAGTTTAGGGCCGAACACTGAAGCTTTCTTT. It translates to CASSLGPNTEAFF.

The gene calls are TRBV7-2 and TRBJ2-1; 7 nucleotides match TRBD2. This CDR3 contains 14 residues. Per the germline V gene, CDR1 is SGHTA and CDR2 is FQGNSA. The V segment lost 3 bases and the J segment 3 bases; nucleotides outside the gene matches: 2. CDR3 loop: CASSFRGSYNEQFF. CDR3 nucleotides: TGTGCCAGCAGCTTCCGCGGGAGCTACAATGAGCAGTTCTTC.

The rearrangement joins TRBV27 to TRBJ1-5; D gene uncertain. Germline loops: CDR1 MNHEY, CDR2 SMNVEV (reference sequence). The germline V and J ends were trimmed by 0 bases and 7 bases, with 7 bases remaining between them. The CDR3 consists of 13 residues. The DNA of the CDR3 is TGTGCCAGCAGTTTATCGTCGGACCAGCCCCAGCATTTT. Residues: CASSLSSDQPQHF.

CDR3 loop: CASSFTGDQISYEQYF. Here the CDR3 DNA reads TGTGCCAGCAGCTTCACAGGAGACCAGATATCCTACGAGCAGTACTTC. The rearrangement uses TRBV11-1 and TRBJ2-7; maybe TRBD1 (5 bases). The CDR3 totals 16 residues. V lost 3 bases to trimming and J lost 1 base, with 16 bases between them. CDR1 and CDR2 from the germline V gene are SGHAT and FQDESV (reference sequence).

The sample holds one count of this clone. The rearrangement links TRBV5-6 to TRBJ1-1; 7 positions match TRBD1. This CDR3 has 14 amino acids. CDR1 is SGHDT, CDR2 YYEEEE, per germline. With V trimmed by 3 bases and J by 6 bases, 8 bases remained unmatched. The DNA of the CDR3 is TGTGCCAGCAGCTATTGGGACAGAGTTTCTGAAGCTTTCTTT. It specifies CASSYWDRVSEAFF.

This clone was seen once. The V call is TRBV3-1 (or the pseudogene TRBV3-2), the J call TRBJ2-4; no reliable D call. Deletions cut 5 bases from V and 4 bases from J, with 21 bases between. This CDR3 comprises 17 residues. Germline lookup yields CDR1 LGHDT and CDR2 YNNKEL (reference sequence). CDR3 in DNA: TGTGCCAGCAGCAAATCTCATCCCATTCAAAGAAAAAACATTCAGTACTTC. This sequence encodes CASSKSHPIQRKNIQYF.

The chain joins TRBV5-1 to TRBJ2-4, with D possibly being TRBD1 (5 bases). Deletions cut 3 bases from V and 3 bases from J, with 13 bases between. Per the germline V gene, CDR1 is SGHRS and CDR2 is YFSETQ. The CDR3 spans 15 residues. CDR3 nucleotide sequence: TGCGCCAGCAGCTCCCCAAGGGGTGGCAAAAACATTCAGTACTTC. The encoded protein is CASSSPRGGKNIQYF.

The chain links TRBV7-2 to TRBJ1-5, with unresolved D. The V end was cut by 7 bases, the J end by 4 bases, with 14 bases between. Germline V gives CDR1 SGHTA, CDR2 FQGNSA. The CDR3 is 14 amino acids. CDR3 nucleotide sequence: TGTGCCAGCAACCCTGGGAGGTGGAATCAGCCCCAGCATTTT. Its translation is CASNPGRWNQPQHF.

The chain links TRBV19 to TRBJ1-1; maybe TRBD1 (5 bases). The CDR3 has 13 residues. The V and J ends lost 5 bases and 4 bases respectively, with 11 bases between them. Germline V gene sequence: CDR1 LNHDA, CDR2 SQIVND (reference sequence). This chain's CDR3 is CASSGGIGTEAFF. CDR3 nucleotides: TGTGCCAGTAGTGGGGGGATTGGCACTGAAGCTTTCTTT.

The chain is built from TRBV14 and TRBJ1-2; D is unresolved. Trimming cost V 0 bases and J 6 bases, with 11 bases left between them. CDR1 is SGHDN, CDR2 FVKESK, per germline. CDR3 length: 14 amino acids. CDR3 in DNA: TGTGCCAGCAGCCAAGATTACTCGAGACATGGCTACACCTTC. The encoded protein is CASSQDYSRHGYTF.

This clone came up a few times. The chain couples TRBV10-2 to TRBJ2-7; D unclear. The length of the CDR3 is 11 residues. The V gene's germline CDR1 is WSHSY and CDR2 SAAADI. Trimming pared 4 bases from V and 4 bases from J, leaving 5 bases between. The CDR3 loop is CASSVQYEQYF. CDR3 bases: TGCGCCAGCAGTGTACAGTACGAGCAGTACTTC.

This chain connects TRBV3-1 (or the pseudogene TRBV3-2) to TRBJ1-3; no definite D call. V lost 5 bases, J lost 10 bases, and 24 bases lay in between. The CDR3 has 16 residues. Germline V gives CDR1 LGHDT, CDR2 YNNKEL (reference sequence). The CDR3 spells CASSNAHPITHETIYF. CDR3 in DNA: TGTGCCAGCAGCAATGCTCATCCCATTACGCACGAAACCATATATTTT.

CDR3 nucleotide sequence: TGTGCCAGCAGTGAAGCGACACTCGGACAGCCCCAGCATTTT. This gives the protein CASSEATLGQPQHF. The chain combines TRBV6-1 with TRBJ1-5; D gene uncertain. Germline V gene lookup returns CDR1 MNHNS and CDR2 SASEGT. V dropped 0 bases and J dropped 7 bases, with 10 bases sitting between them. CDR3 length: 14 residues.